Below are 4 T cell receptor beta chains sequenced from a single sample in a study of cytomegalovirus exposure and HLA in healthy donors (dated by TCRdb to about 2017). Libraries were prepared through the immunoSEQ multiplex PCR assay. For the multiplex PCR, a mixture combining 60 forward primers for TCR Vbeta segments and 13 reverse primers for TCR Jbeta segments was used. TCRdb stores this immuneACCESS table with in-frame sequences only. Part of the clones is absent; in the studies checked, under half of the shortfall reflects unresolved V genes, and no reason is known for the rest. This sample comprises under 150,000 clones, about 74% of them detected only once. Of the sample, more than 3% is held by the ten largest clones. The sequenced material came from PBMCs. The receptors were sampled from a man aged 25-45 years in good health and CMV-seronegative.

This sequence joins TRBV9 and TRBJ2-7; D is possibly TRBD1 (6 bases). This CDR3 has 16 residues. The V end was cut by 3 bases, the J end by 4 bases, with 20 bases between. The V gene's germline CDR1 is SGDLS and CDR2 YYNGEE. CDR3 in DNA: TGTGCCAGCAGCGGCCAGACAGGCCTAGTACCTTACGAGCAGTACTTC. The encoded protein is CASSGQTGLVPYEQYF.

This chain links TRBV9 with TRBJ1-5; maybe TRBD1 (5 bases). Trimming shortened V by 2 bases and J by 1 base, and 13 bases separated the two germline ends. Germline values: CDR1 SGDLS, CDR2 YYNGEE. This CDR3 comprises 16 residues. The CDR3 DNA reads as TGTGCCAGCAGCGTGGGGGAGGGTAGGAGCAATCAGCCCCAGCATTTT. It translates to CASSVGEGRSNQPQHF.

The V gene is TRBV10-3, the J gene TRBJ1-2; D possibly corresponds to TRBD1 (5 bases). Germline V gene lookup returns CDR1 ENHRY and CDR2 SYGVKD. The CDR3 has 14 residues. V was clipped by 4 bases and J by 1 base, with 10 bases between them. The CDR3 DNA sequence: TGTGCCATCAGTGTTCGGGGGATTAACTATGGCTACACCTTC. Its protein is CAISVRGINYGYTF.

As to this clone: The sample contains more than one DNA sequence encoding this CDR3. V usage is TRBV5-1 and J usage is TRBJ2-3; D perhaps matches TRBD1 (5 bases). The V end was cut by 3 bases, the J end by 0 bases, with 5 bases between. CDR1 is SGHRS, CDR2 YFSETQ, per germline. The CDR3 extends over 13 amino acids. The chain's CDR3 is CASSWTSTDTQYF. The CDR3 bases are TGCGCCAGCAGCTGGACAAGCACAGATACGCAGTATTTT.